This is a list of T cell receptor beta chains from one sample in a study of blood T cell repertoires in COVID-19. TCRdb's copy holds only in-frame clones and misses some; the assay was immunoSEQ multiplex PCR. The repertoire consists of approximately 230,000 clones, with around 86% occurring once and the leading ten covering about 2.2%. Sequencing input: peripheral blood. The receptors stem from a man younger than 40 who had recovered from COVID-19. Each CDR3 is given with its conserved first and last residue. The D gene is left open where the match is weak. Expanded clones are given a class, and other clones once, few, many or no size at all.

d_call	clone_size	v_call	j_call	cdr3_aa	cdr3_nt
-	-	TRBV5-1	TRBJ1-1	CASSLSASGRTEAFF	TGCGCCAGCAGCTTGTCGGCCTCAGGGCGAACTGAAGCTTTCTTT
TRBD1	few	TRBV5-6	TRBJ2-7	CASLWGQGASHEQYF	TGTGCCAGCCTCTGGGGGCAGGGGGCATCCCACGAGCAGTACTTC
-	once	TRBV27	TRBJ1-6	CASSFVGWGPGSNSPLHF	TGTGCCAGCAGCTTCGTGGGTTGGGGGCCAGGGTCGAATTCACCCCTCCACTTT
TRBD1	-	TRBV5-8	TRBJ1-5	CASSFGNRGGPQHF	TGTGCCAGCAGCTTTGGGAACAGGGGGGGCCCCCAGCATTTT
-	-	TRBV5-1	TRBJ1-6	CASSLAVDGWPPLHF	TGCGCCAGCAGCTTGGCCGTCGACGGGTGGCCACCCCTCCACTTT
-	-	TRBV6-5	TRBJ1-2	CASSSTGSLDGYTF	TGTGCCAGCAGTTCGACAGGTTCCCTCGATGGCTACACCTTC
-	-	TRBV7-8	TRBJ1-2	CASSRARRGDGYTF	TGTGCCAGCAGCCGGGCTCGCAGGGGTGATGGCTACACCTTC
TRBD2	-	TRBV10-3	TRBJ2-1	CAITHSGSWDEQFF	TGTGCCATCACCCATAGCGGGTCCTGGGATGAGCAGTTCTTC
-	-	TRBV2	TRBJ2-1	CASSKFREDNEQFF	TGTGCCAGCAGTAAGTTTCGGGAAGACAATGAGCAGTTCTTC
-	-	TRBV3-1/TRBV3-2	TRBJ1-2	CASSLEANYGYTF	TGTGCCAGCAGTCTGGAGGCTAACTATGGCTACACCTTC
TRBD1	once	TRBV7-9	TRBJ1-5	CASSPNSAGGQPQHF	TGTGCCAGCAGCCCCAATTCGGCAGGGGGTCAGCCCCAGCATTTT
-	-	TRBV11-3	TRBJ2-2	CASSNPGSTGELFF	TGTGCCAGCAGCAACCCGGGATCCACCGGGGAGCTGTTTTTT
TRBD2	few	TRBV25-1	TRBJ2-5	CASSEPLAGKKTQYF	TGTGCCAGCAGTGAGCCCCTAGCGGGGAAGAAGACCCAGTACTTC
-	-	TRBV7-6	TRBJ2-1	CASSLIQVTYNEQFF	TGTGCCAGCAGCTTAATACAGGTGACATACAATGAGCAGTTCTTC
-	-	TRBV10-1	TRBJ2-7	CASSEASSYEQYF	TGCGCCAGCAGTGAGGCGAGTTCCTACGAGCAGTACTTC
-	-	TRBV9	TRBJ2-7	CASSVDRGAQYF	TGTGCCAGCAGCGTAGATCGGGGAGCGCAGTACTTC
-	-	TRBV27	TRBJ2-5	CASSSRGATETQYF	TGTGCCAGCAGTTCCCGGGGGGCGACGGAGACCCAGTACTTC
-	few	TRBV2	TRBJ2-2	CASSERGSGELFF	TGTGCCAGCAGTGAAAGGGGATCCGGGGAGCTGTTTTTT
-	-	TRBV5-3	TRBJ1-2	CARSLDLSGYTF	TGTGCCAGAAGCTTGGATCTCAGTGGCTACACCTTC
-	-	TRBV19	TRBJ1-1	CASSVRTFTEAFF	TGTGCCAGTAGTGTCAGGACTTTTACTGAAGCTTTCTTT
-	many	TRBV6-5	TRBJ1-5	CASSEGRQPQHF	TGTGCCAGCAGCGAGGGTAGACAGCCCCAGCATTTT
-	-	TRBV9	TRBJ2-5	CASSVGSPPETQYF	TGTGCCAGCAGCGTTGGTAGTCCCCCGGAGACCCAGTACTTC
TRBD2	-	TRBV4-1	TRBJ2-5	CASSQEGSLAGGEDQETQYF	TGCGCCAGCAGCCAAGAGGGGTCGCTAGCGGGGGGTGAAGACCAAGAGACCCAGTACTTC
TRBD1	-	TRBV7-8	TRBJ2-1	CASRTTGVPYNEQFF	TGTGCCAGCAGGACTACAGGGGTCCCGTACAATGAGCAGTTCTTC
TRBD1	once	TRBV11-2	TRBJ2-1	CASGDRGRLNEQFF	TGTGCCAGCGGGGACAGGGGGCGATTGAATGAGCAGTTCTTC
-	few	TRBV5-1	TRBJ1-5	CASSVEGAREGQPQHF	TGCGCCAGCAGCGTAGAAGGGGCGCGCGAAGGTCAGCCCCAGCATTTT
TRBD1	-	TRBV5-1	TRBJ2-1	CASSSPGTGGNEQFF	TGCGCCAGCAGCTCCCCCGGGACAGGGGGGAATGAGCAGTTCTTC
TRBD1	-	TRBV6-2/TRBV6-3	TRBJ1-1	CASSPSGGTEAFF	TGTGCCAGCAGCCCCTCAGGGGGCACTGAAGCTTTCTTT
-	-	TRBV20-1	TRBJ1-1	CSASFTGTEAFF	TGCAGTGCTAGTTTTACAGGCACTGAAGCTTTCTTT
-	-	TRBV28	TRBJ2-7	CASSLSRGQYF	TGTGCCAGCAGTTTGAGCAGAGGGCAGTACTTC
-	few	TRBV6-6	TRBJ1-3	CASRSDPGYPGNTIYF	TGTGCCAGCCGGAGTGACCCAGGGTATCCTGGAAACACCATATATTTT
-	-	TRBV6-5	TRBJ1-2	CASRRGAPDYGYTF	TGTGCCAGCAGGCGGGGGGCGCCCGATTATGGCTACACCTTC
-	few	TRBV3-1/TRBV3-2	TRBJ1-5	CASSQENLGGNQPQHF	TGTGCCAGCAGCCAAGAAAATTTAGGGGGCAATCAGCCCCAGCATTTT
-	-	TRBV11-2	TRBJ2-7	CASTLLGLGYEQYF	TGTGCCAGCACCCTCCTTGGCCTAGGCTACGAGCAGTACTTC
-	-	TRBV6-5	TRBJ1-2	CASSPPGVRGYTF	TGTGCCAGCAGTCCCCCCGGGGTAAGGGGCTACACCTTC
-	-	TRBV29-1	TRBJ2-5	CSVQVHKQETQYF	TGCAGCGTTCAAGTGCACAAACAAGAGACCCAGTACTTC
TRBD1	-	TRBV27	TRBJ1-4	CASSSQGQAGEKLFF	TGTGCCAGCAGTTCCCAGGGACAGGCAGGAGAAAAACTGTTTTTT
TRBD1	-	TRBV20-1	TRBJ1-3	CSASLTGTGNTIYF	TGCAGTGCTAGTTTGACAGGGACCGGAAACACCATATATTTT
-	-	TRBV7-8	TRBJ1-5	CASSVRAGGQPQHF	TGTGCCAGCAGCGTAAGGGCGGGGGGTCAGCCCCAGCATTTT
-	-	TRBV5-6	TRBJ1-1	CASSFTGIEAFF	TGTGCCAGCAGCTTCACAGGGATAGAAGCTTTCTTT
-	few	TRBV2	TRBJ2-7	CASTPWGEEQYF	TGTGCCAGCACCCCGTGGGGAGAAGAGCAGTACTTC
TRBD1	-	TRBV6-1	TRBJ1-2	CASTPTGDGYTF	TGTGCCAGCACTCCGACAGGGGATGGCTACACCTTC
TRBD2	-	TRBV28	TRBJ2-4	CASSTLAGGLELAKNIQYF	TGTGCCAGCAGCACACTAGCGGGGGGGCTAGAGCTAGCCAAAAACATTCAGTACTTC
TRBD2	-	TRBV5-1	TRBJ2-5	CASSLVTTGRETQYF	TGCGCCAGCAGCTTGGTGACAACCGGGAGGGAGACCCAGTACTTC
TRBD2	-	TRBV5-1	TRBJ2-1	CASSLAGGPAPAEKFF	TGCGCCAGCAGCTTGGCGGGGGGGCCTGCCCCAGCGGAGAAGTTCTTC
TRBD2	-	TRBV7-2	TRBJ2-7	CASSSLAGGNIGEQYF	TGTGCCAGCAGCTCGCTAGCGGGGGGGAATATAGGGGAGCAGTACTTC
-	few	TRBV6-5	TRBJ1-4	CASSYTGGEKLFF	TGTGCCAGCAGTTACACGGGAGGTGAAAAACTGTTTTTT
-	-	TRBV21-1	TRBJ2-2	CASSARDSDVANTGELFF	TGTGCCAGCAGCGCCCGGGACAGTGATGTCGCGAACACCGGGGAGCTGTTTTTT
TRBD2	-	TRBV5-1	TRBJ2-3	CASSLSGGAPDTQYF	TGCGCCAGCAGCTTAAGCGGGGGGGCCCCAGATACGCAGTATTTT
TRBD1	-	TRBV7-9	TRBJ2-6	CASSLGLHRGPSGANVLTF	TGTGCCAGCAGCTTAGGTCTACACAGGGGCCCCTCTGGGGCCAACGTCCTGACTTTC
-	-	TRBV27	TRBJ1-5	CASSLGITGSNQPQHF	TGTGCCAGCAGTTTAGGGATAACAGGTAGCAATCAGCCCCAGCATTTT
-	few	TRBV10-1	TRBJ2-2	CASSQTGTPVNTGELFF	TGCGCCAGCAGCCAAACCGGGACACCGGTTAACACCGGGGAGCTGTTTTTT
-	-	TRBV6-5	TRBJ2-7	CASSILWAHEQYF	TGTGCCAGCAGCATTTTGTGGGCCCACGAGCAGTACTTC
-	-	TRBV2	TRBJ1-3	CASSGTASGNTIYF	TGTGCCAGCAGTGGGACAGCTTCTGGAAACACCATATATTTT
-	-	TRBV4-1	TRBJ1-2	CASSQGSVDGYTF	TGCGCCAGCAGCCAAGGTTCGGTCGATGGCTACACCTTC
TRBD1	-	TRBV7-9	TRBJ1-2	CASSLEARGSGYTF	TGTGCCAGCAGCTTAGAGGCCAGGGGGTCTGGCTACACCTTC
TRBD1	-	TRBV7-2	TRBJ1-6	CASSPGTGGDTSPLHF	TGTGCCAGCAGCCCAGGGACAGGGGGCGATACTTCACCCCTCCACTTT
-	once	TRBV11-2	TRBJ2-5	CASREGETQYF	TGTGCCTCCCGGGAAGGCGAGACCCAGTACTTC
-	-	TRBV27	TRBJ2-2	CASSLWSMMTNTGELFF	TGTGCCAGCAGTTTATGGAGTATGATGACGAACACCGGGGAGCTGTTTTTT
TRBD1	-	TRBV7-8	TRBJ1-6	CASSSTDRASYNSPLHF	TGTGCCAGCAGCTCCACGGACAGGGCCTCCTATAATTCACCCCTCCACTTT